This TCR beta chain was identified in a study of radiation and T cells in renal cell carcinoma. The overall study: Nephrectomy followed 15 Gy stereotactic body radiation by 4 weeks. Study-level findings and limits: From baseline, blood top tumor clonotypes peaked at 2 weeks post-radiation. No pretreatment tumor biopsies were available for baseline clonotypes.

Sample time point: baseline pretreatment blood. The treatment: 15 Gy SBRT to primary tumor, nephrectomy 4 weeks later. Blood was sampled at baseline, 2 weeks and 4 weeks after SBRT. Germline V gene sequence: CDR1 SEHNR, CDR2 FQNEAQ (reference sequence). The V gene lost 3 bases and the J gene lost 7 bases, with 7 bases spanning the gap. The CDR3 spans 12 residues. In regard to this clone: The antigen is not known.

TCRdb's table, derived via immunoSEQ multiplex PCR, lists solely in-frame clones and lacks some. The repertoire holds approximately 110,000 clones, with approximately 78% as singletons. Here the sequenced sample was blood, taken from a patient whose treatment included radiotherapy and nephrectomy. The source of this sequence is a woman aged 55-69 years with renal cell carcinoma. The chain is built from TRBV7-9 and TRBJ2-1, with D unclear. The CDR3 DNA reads TGTGCCAGCAGCTTCCGTCATAATGAGCAGTTCTTC. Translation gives CASSFRHNEQFF. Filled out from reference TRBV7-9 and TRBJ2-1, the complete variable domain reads DTGVSQNPRHKITKRGQNVTFRCDPISEHNRLYWYRQTLGQGPEFLTYFQNEAQLEKSRLLSDRFSAERPKGSFSTLEIQRTEQGDSAMYLCASSFRHNEQFFGPGTRLTVL.